This T cell receptor (beta chain) was obtained from a study of CD8+ T cells in alopecia areata. Study results and limitations: Although TCR sharing was seen in mice, sharing across patients was less clear, possibly for HLA-related reasons. How baseline CD8+ expansion relates to response remains uncertain (there was one nonresponder). Persistence in scalp and blood during tofacitinib was observed for many expanded lesional clones.

The CDR3 spans 15 residues. Germline V gene sequence: CDR1 MNHEY, CDR2 SMNVEV (reference sequence). V lost 4 bases and J lost 3; bases outside the gene matches: 5. Isolated RNA was reverse transcribed into cDNA used as the sequencing template. Clones were sequenced by immunoSEQ multiplex PCR, and TCRdb holds only the in-frame ones, with some missing. The sample yields 200,000 to 250,000 clones, more than 60% seen once. This clone has at least ten counts. Its matching antigen is unknown. The sample's treatment: oral pan-JAK inhibitor, 5-10 mg twice daily. Lesional scalp tissue (obtained by punch biopsy) and peripheral blood were collected from alopecia areata patients.

The specimen was CD4+ T cells sorted from blood, collected at roughly week 45, from a patient treated with tofacitinib. The V call is TRBV27, the J call TRBJ1-1, with TRBD1 matching 10 bases. The receptor was isolated from a human donor with alopecia areata. CDR3 residues: CASSSWTGGDTEAFF. CDR3 coding DNA: TGTGCCAGCAGTTCTTGGACAGGGGGGGACACTGAAGCTTTCTTT.